These 15 T cell receptor beta chains were all obtained from the same sample, sequenced in a study of cytomegalovirus exposure and HLA in healthy donors. Data came from immunoSEQ multiplex PCR; TCRdb stores just in-frame clones and leaves some out. The profile covers a few hundred thousand clones, with around nine tenths appearing a single time and about 2.7% taken by the ten largest. Sequencing input: PBMCs. The source is a woman between 18 and 29 years old in good health and CMV-seronegative.

The V and J genes are TRBV14 and TRBJ2-7, with 12 nucleotides matching TRBD2. Germline loops: CDR1 SGHDN, CDR2 FVKESK. Germline trimming cut 1 base from V and 0 bases from J; bases unmatched to any gene: 19. The CDR3 contains 22 residues. CDR3 in DNA: TGTGCCAGCAGCCAAGTCCCCCCTACAGGGACTAGCGGGTGGTGGGGCTCCTACGAGCAGTACTTC. It is translated as CASSQVPPTGTSGWWGSYEQYF.

A single count supports this clone. The chain has TRBV7-9 and TRBJ2-7; D gene ambiguous. Germline values: CDR1 SEHNR, CDR2 FQNEAQ (reference sequence). Trimming shortened V by 5 bases and J by 0 bases, and 17 bases separated the two germline ends. This CDR3 comprises 16 residues. CDR3 bases: TGTGCCAGCAGCCAGCCGGCAGCGCATGGCTCCTACGAGCAGTACTTC. It yields the protein CASSQPAAHGSYEQYF.

The CDR3 DNA follows: TGTGCCGTACAGGGGGAACGAGCTTTCTTT. It encodes CAVQGERAFF. The chain uses TRBV5-8 and TRBJ1-1; 8 bases agree with TRBD1. V dropped 10 bases and J dropped 10; count of bases not matched to a gene: 6. The CDR3 consists of 10 residues. The germline CDR1 and CDR2 sequences are SGHTS and YDEGEE.

V is TRBV7-8 and J is TRBJ2-5, with 10 bases fitting TRBD2. The CDR3 loop spans 16 amino acids. After removal of 3 bases from V and 5 bases from J, the junction contained 9 bases not matched to a gene. CDR1 is SGHVS, CDR2 FQNEAQ, per germline. As DNA, the CDR3 is TGTGCCAGCAGCTTGGCCAGCGGGAGGGTGCGGGAGACCCAGTACTTC. This sequence encodes CASSLASGRVRETQYF.

The chain carries TRBV7-2 and TRBJ1-4; D is undetermined. V lost 4 bases, J lost 6 bases, and 12 bases lay in between. The CDR3 totals 14 residues. Germline CDR1 and CDR2: SGHTA and FQGNSA. The CDR3 loop reads CASSSRWLDEKLFF. In DNA form, the CDR3 reads TGTGCCAGCAGCTCCAGGTGGTTGGATGAAAAACTGTTTTTT.

This chain connects TRBV28 to TRBJ2-5; D remains unclear. The length of the CDR3 is 13 residues. The V and J ends lost 2 bases and 2 bases respectively, with 6 bases between them. Germline loops: CDR1 MDHEN, CDR2 SYDVKM. The CDR3 nucleotides are TGTGCCAGCAGTTTAAGTCTACAAGAGACCCAGTACTTC. Its translation is CASSLSLQETQYF.

The genes are TRBV4-3 and TRBJ2-1; 8 nucleotides align to TRBD2. In germline, CDR1 is LGHNA, CDR2 YSLEER. The ends lost 1 base at V and 0 bases at J; junction bases unmatched: 2. The CDR3 totals 16 residues. The chain's CDR3 is CASSQVAGSSYNEQFF. The CDR3 region has the DNA TGCGCCAGCAGCCAAGTAGCGGGAAGCTCCTACAATGAGCAGTTCTTC.

With respect to this clone: Compared with germline, one end of the junction differs, possibly owing to a read error. This chain uses TRBV4-1 with TRBJ1-2; 7 positions match TRBD1. CDR1 and CDR2 from the germline V gene are MGHRA and YSYEKL. The CDR3 spans 12 residues. CDR3 in amino acids: CASSQVYGTVFF. DNA of the CDR3: TGCGCCAGCAGCCAAGTTTACGGGACAGTCTTCTTC.

The J gene is TRBJ2-1, the V gene TRBV7-9, with 8 positions matching TRBD2. CDR1 is SEHNR, CDR2 FQNEAQ, per germline (reference sequence). This CDR3 has 15 residues. V was clipped by 5 bases and J by 5 bases; unmatched bases: 8. CDR3: CASSPSGRANNEQFF. The DNA of the CDR3 is TGTGCCAGCAGCCCGAGCGGGAGAGCCAACAATGAGCAGTTCTTC.

The V gene is TRBV28, the J gene TRBJ2-1; 11 nucleotides align to TRBD2. V trimming: 5 bases; J trimming: 8 bases; junction bases outside the gene matches: 8. The CDR3 spans 15 residues. CDR1 MDHEN and CDR2 SYDVKM come from the germline V gene. The CDR3 nucleotides are TGTGCCAGCAGTGGAGGACTAGCGGGCTTTCATGAGCAGTTCTTC. This codes for CASSGGLAGFHEQFF.

The chain uses TRBV28 and TRBJ1-1, with unresolved D. CDR1 is MDHEN, CDR2 SYDVKM, per germline. The V end lost 11 bases, the J end lost 4 bases, and 14 bases lay between the germline ends. CDR3 length: 12 residues. CDR3 in DNA: TGTGCCTCGGTCTCGGTCGGCACTGAAGCTTTCTTT. This codes for CASVSVGTEAFF.

The CDR3 coding sequence is TGTGCCAGCAGCCAAGGGCCCGCGAACACCGGGGAGCTGTTTTTT. Its translation is CASSQGPANTGELFF. V is TRBV14 and J is TRBJ2-2; unclear D gene. This CDR3 contains 15 residues. CDR1 and CDR2 from the germline V gene are SGHDN and FVKESK. Trimming pared 1 base from V and 0 bases from J, leaving 6 bases between.

J is TRBJ2-6 and V is TRBV7-9; TRBD2 agrees at 12 bases. Germline V gene lookup returns CDR1 SEHNR and CDR2 FQNEAQ (reference sequence). The CDR3 is made up of 18 amino acids. Losses at the gene ends were 5 bases for V and 4 bases for J; bases not matched to a gene: 9. The CDR3 loop reads CASSQTSGGPGGANVLTF. CDR3 in DNA: TGTGCCAGCAGCCAGACTAGCGGGGGACCGGGCGGGGCCAACGTCCTGACTTTC.

The J gene is TRBJ2-3, the V gene TRBV28; D is perhaps TRBD2 (6 bases). The CDR3 consists of 16 residues. Looked up from germline, CDR1 is MDHEN and CDR2 is SYDVKM. With 2 bases removed from V and 2 bases from J, the gap between germline ends came to 14 bases. The CDR3 coding sequence is TGTGCCAGCAGTTTAGAACGGGAGTCTCTCACAGATACGCAGTATTTT. This codes for CASSLERESLTDTQYF. The variable domain in full, with the rest retrieved from reference TRBV28 and TRBJ2-3, is DVKVTQSSRYLVKRTGEKVFLECVQDMDHENMFWYRQDPGLGLRLIYFSYDVKMKEKGDIPEGYSVSREKKERFSLILESASTNQTSMYLCASSLERESLTDTQYFGPGTRLTVL.

This chain uses TRBV4-1 with TRBJ1-4; a possible D gene is TRBD1 (6 bases). Germline-derived CDR1 and CDR2 are MGHRA and YSYEKL. With 0 bases removed from V and 11 bases from J, the gap between germline ends came to 16 bases. This CDR3 is 15 amino acids long. CDR3 residues: CASSQDRAGAQKLFF. The DNA of the CDR3 is TGCGCCAGCAGCCAAGATCGGGCAGGGGCCCAGAAACTGTTTTTT.